This T cell receptor (beta chain) was documented in a study of radiotherapy plus CTLA-4 blockade in lung cancer. Study-wide findings and caveats: TCR clones originating in tumors grew in number in blood after radiotherapy plus ipilimumab.

Regarding this clone: Antigen specificity is unknown.

V shed 4 bases and J 3 bases; nucleotides not matched to a gene: 9. The CDR3 runs to 15 residues. Germline V lookup: CDR1 SGHKS, CDR2 YYEKEE (reference sequence). The assay was immunoSEQ multiplex PCR, and TCRdb's table has in-frame clones only and misses some. The profile covers 80,000 to 95,000 clones, with less than 90% appearing a single time and under 0.85% taken by the ten largest. The V gene is TRBV5-5, the J gene TRBJ2-7; TRBD1 matches at 8 bases. The receptor was isolated from a human donor with non-small cell lung cancer who had stable disease on radiotherapy plus ipilimumab. The material was peripheral blood, obtained from a patient treated with radiotherapy plus ipilimumab. CDR3 sequence reads: CASSPQGAVGYEQYF. DNA of the CDR3: TGTGCCAGCAGCCCGCAGGGGGCAGTAGGCTACGAGCAGTACTTC.